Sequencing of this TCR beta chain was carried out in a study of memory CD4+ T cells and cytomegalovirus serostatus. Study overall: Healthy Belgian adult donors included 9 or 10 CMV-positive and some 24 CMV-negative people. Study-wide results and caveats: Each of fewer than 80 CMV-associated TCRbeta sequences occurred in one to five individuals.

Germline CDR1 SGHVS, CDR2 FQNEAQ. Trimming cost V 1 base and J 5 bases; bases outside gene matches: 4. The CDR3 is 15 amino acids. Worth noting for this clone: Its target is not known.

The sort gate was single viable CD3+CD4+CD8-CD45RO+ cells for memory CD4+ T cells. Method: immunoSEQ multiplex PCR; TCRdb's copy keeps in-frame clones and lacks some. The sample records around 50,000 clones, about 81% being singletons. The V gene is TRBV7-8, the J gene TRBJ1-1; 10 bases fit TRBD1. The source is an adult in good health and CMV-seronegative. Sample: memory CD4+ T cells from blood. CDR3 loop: CASSLGGTGETEAFF. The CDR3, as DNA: TGTGCCAGCAGCTTAGGAGGGACAGGGGAAACTGAAGCTTTCTTT.